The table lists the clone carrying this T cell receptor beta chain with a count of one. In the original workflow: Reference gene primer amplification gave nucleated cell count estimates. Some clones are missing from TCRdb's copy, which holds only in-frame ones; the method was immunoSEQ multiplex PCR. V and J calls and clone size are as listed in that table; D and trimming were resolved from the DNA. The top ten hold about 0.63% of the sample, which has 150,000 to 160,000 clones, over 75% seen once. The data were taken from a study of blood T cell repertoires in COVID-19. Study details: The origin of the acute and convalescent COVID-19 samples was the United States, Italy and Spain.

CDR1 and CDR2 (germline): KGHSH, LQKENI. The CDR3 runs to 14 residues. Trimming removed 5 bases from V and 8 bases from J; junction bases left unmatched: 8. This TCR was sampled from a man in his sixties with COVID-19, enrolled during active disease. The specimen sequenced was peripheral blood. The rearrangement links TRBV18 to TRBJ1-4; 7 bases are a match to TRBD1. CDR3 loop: CASSMGQWEEKLFF. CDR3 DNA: TGTGCCAGCTCAATGGGACAGTGGGAGGAAAAACTGTTTTTT. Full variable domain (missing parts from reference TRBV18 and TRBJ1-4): NAGVMQNPRHLVRRRGQEARLRCSPMKGHSHVYWYRQLPEEGLKFMVYLQKENIIDESGMPKERFSAEFPKEGPSILRIQQVVRGDSAAYFCASSMGQWEEKLFFGSGTQLSVL.